This entry lists 5 T cell receptor beta chains sequenced from one sample in a study of blood T cell repertoires in COVID-19. Sequencing was performed with immunoSEQ multiplex PCR; in TCRdb, only in-frame clones are kept and a portion is missing. The sample has about 360,000 clones, 85% to 90% seen once. Material for sequencing was peripheral blood. Source of these receptors: a human donor in a cohort sampled during active COVID-19.

This chain uses TRBV5-6 with TRBJ1-1; D is unresolved. CDR1 is SGHDT, CDR2 YYEEEE, per germline. This CDR3 comprises 13 residues. V was trimmed by 1 base and J by 3 bases, leaving 7 bases between them. The CDR3 protein is CASSLPLHTEAFF. In DNA, the CDR3 is TGTGCCAGCAGCTTGCCCCTCCACACTGAAGCTTTCTTT.

CDR3 bases: TGTGCCAGCAGCCAAGAAATCGCGGGTCGCTACGAGCAGTACTTC. Amino acid sequence: CASSQEIAGRYEQYF. The V and J genes are TRBV4-2 and TRBJ2-7, with D maybe TRBD2 (5 bases). This CDR3 region has 15 residues. The germline V gene encodes CDR1 LGHNA and CDR2 YNFKEQ. Trimming removed 0 bases at V and 3 bases at J, with 12 bases between.

This chain links TRBV7-2 with TRBJ2-2, with a possible D match to TRBD2 (6 bases). The V gene's germline CDR1 is SGHTA and CDR2 FQGNSA. Trimming took 2 bases from V and 1 from J, leaving 8 bases between them. The CDR3 contains 15 residues. CDR3 sequence (DNA): TGTGCCAGCAGCTTAACTAGCCAGAACACCGGGGAGCTGTTTTTT. This sequence encodes CASSLTSQNTGELFF.

The V call is TRBV11-2, the J call TRBJ2-2; the match to TRBD1 covers 9 bases. J gave up 1 base and V 6 bases, and 6 bases lay outside the gene matches. Germline V lookup: CDR1 SGHAT, CDR2 FQNNGV. This CDR3 has 16 residues. The CDR3 region is CASSLTGGMNTGELFF. As DNA, the CDR3 is TGTGCCAGCAGTCTCACAGGGGGCATGAACACCGGGGAGCTGTTTTTT.

The rearrangement uses TRBV7-3 and TRBJ2-1; 9 bases line up with TRBD2. Germline CDR1 and CDR2: SGHTA and FQGTGA. The CDR3 loop spans 14 amino acids. Unmatched junction bases numbered 4, after V lost 2 bases and J lost 8 bases. The CDR3 sequence: CASSLAGGGDEQFF. The CDR3 nucleotides read TGTGCCAGCAGCTTAGCGGGAGGGGGCGATGAGCAGTTCTTC.